This T cell receptor beta chain was sequenced in a study of cytomegalovirus exposure and HLA in healthy donors. Primers for the PCR totalled 60 Vbeta and 13 Jbeta. Clones were sequenced by immunoSEQ multiplex PCR, and TCRdb holds only the in-frame ones, with some missing. Of some 130,000 clones in the sample, 85% were seen once. Germline assignment: CDR1 MNHNS and CDR2 SASEGT. The CDR3 has 15 residues. V lost 1 base and J lost 4, with 13 bases in between. Specimen: PBMCs. The chain recombines TRBV6-1 with TRBJ1-2; D is ambiguous. This clonotype was sampled from a woman aged 25 to 39 in good health and CMV-seropositive. The CDR3 sequence is CASSEGSSFVYGYTF. The CDR3 region has the DNA TGTGCCAGCAGTGAAGGGAGCAGCTTCGTCTATGGCTACACCTTC.